The sequence of this T cell receptor (beta chain) was determined in a study of vaccination effects on CD4 cells after COVID-19. Points from the study as a whole: The authors studied few convalescent patients and collected no early post-infection timepoints.

Note on this clone: As yet, its antigen is unknown.

Sequenced by immunoSEQ multiplex PCR; TCRdb stores in-frame clones only, minus some. This sample has fewer than 65,000 clones, with around 75% found just once. From germline, CDR1 is MNHNY and CDR2 SVGAGI (reference sequence). This CDR3 is 15 amino acids long. The V gene lost 2 bases and the J gene lost 2 bases, with 9 bases spanning the gap. Antigen-specific CD4+ T cells expanded by the ViraFEST assay with viral peptide pools were then sequenced. Following a roughly 11-day culture, CD4+ T cells were purified. Vaccine recipients had no previous SARS-CoV-2 infection; their nucleocapsid antibodies were negative.

This clonotype was obtained from a human donor who received a COVID-19 vaccine. The sequencing here drew on CD4+ T cells from PBMCs cultured with HCoV-OC43 spike peptides, taken before COVID-19 vaccination. Sample subset: HCoV-OC43 spike overlapping peptide pool stimulation. The chain carries TRBV6-6 and TRBJ1-4, with D uncertain. The CDR3 protein is CASSYRGGTNEKLFF. CDR3 nucleotides: TGTGCCAGCAGTTACCGAGGTGGCACTAATGAAAAACTGTTTTTT.